Listed below are T cell receptor beta chains from one sample, sequenced in a study of T cells in Graves' hyperthyroidism and ophthalmopathy. TCRdb fed the multiplex PCR reads into MiXCR, producing one record per CDR3 protein. The table shows around 360,000 distinct CDR3 sequences, with over 12% occurring only once. Sequenced sample: blood. These receptor sequences come from a woman between 55 and 75 years old with Graves' ophthalmopathy. The CDR3 runs from the conserved cysteine through the conserved F or W. Fields, in order: J gene, D gene, clone size, V gene, CDR3 DNA, CDR3 protein. A D gene is named only where the DNA matches it firmly. Rows may omit the clone size; those that give it use once, few, many or a size class.

>TRBJ2-5|.|few|TRBV5-1
TGCGCCAACAGCTTGGGGGGCTTGGGAGAGACCCAGTACTTC
CANSLGGLGETQYF
>TRBJ2-3|.|many|TRBV20-1
TGCAGTGCTAGAGGGGACATTTCGCGCACAGATACGCAGTATTTT
CSARGDISRTDTQYF
>TRBJ2-7|.|few|TRBV28
TGTGCCAGCAGTTCCTTACAGGATTACGAGCAGTACTTC
CASSSLQDYEQYF
>TRBJ2-2|.|few|TRBV27
TGTGCCAGCACTACCAATCCCCGCGGAGGGCCCATAGCCGGGGAGCTGTTTTTT
CASTTNPRGGPIAGELFF
>TRBJ2-5|TRBD2|many|TRBV5-1
TGCGCCAGCAGCCCCTCGGGAGGGAGGGCCGAGGAGACCCAGTACTTC
CASSPSGGRAEETQYF
>TRBJ2-1|.|many|TRBV7-9
TGTGCCAGCAGCTTAGTAGCCCGCAATGAGCAGTTCTTC
CASSLVARNEQFF
>TRBJ2-2|.|many|TRBV6-2/TRBV6-3
TGTGCCAGCAGTTTACGGGGGCTGCTTAGCGGAGCCCACACCGGGGAGCTGTTTTTT
CASSLRGLLSGAHTGELFF
>TRBJ2-5|.|many|TRBV20-1
TGCAGTGCTCGACTGTCAGGGGCCCAGTACTTC
CSARLSGAQYF
>TRBJ1-5|.|many|TRBV20-1
TGCAGTGCGCGAGGCGGGCAGGGACGGGGTAAAAGCAATCAGCCCCAGCATTTT
CSARGGQGRGKSNQPQHF
>TRBJ2-1|TRBD2|many|TRBV12-3/TRBV12-4
TGTGCCAGCAGGACTAGCGGTCTGTTGGAGCAGTTCTTC
CASRTSGLLEQFF
>TRBJ1-2|.|many|TRBV12-3/TRBV12-4
TGTGCCAGCAGCCAGGACATATCCTATGGCTACACCTTC
CASSQDISYGYTF
>TRBJ2-7|TRBD1|many|TRBV6-1
TGTGCCAGCAGCCCCTTGGACAGGAAGGACGAGCAGTACTTC
CASSPLDRKDEQYF
>TRBJ2-7|.|many|TRBV11-1
TGTGCCAGCAGCTTAGCGCGGACCTACGAGCAGTACTTC
CASSLARTYEQYF
>TRBJ2-7|TRBD2|.|TRBV20-1
TGCAGTGCTAGAGATGGGGCTAGCGGGAGGGTCGAGCAGTACTTC
CSARDGASGRVEQYF
>TRBJ2-5|.|many|TRBV6-5
TGTGCCAGCAGTTACTCGGGTCACAAAGGGTACCAAGAGACCCAGTACTTC
CASSYSGHKGYQETQYF
>TRBJ1-6|.|.|TRBV9
TGTGCCAGCAGCGTAGATGCTCGAAGCTCCTATAATTCACCCCTCCACTTT
CASSVDARSSYNSPLHF
>TRBJ2-1|.|many|TRBV18
TGTGCCAGCTCACCATCCCCGGACCCCTACAATGAGCAGTTCTTC
CASSPSPDPYNEQFF
>TRBJ2-7|.|many|TRBV3-1
TGTGCCAGCAGCCAAGGGCTTTTTTACGAGCAGTACTTC
CASSQGLFYEQYF
>TRBJ2-7|.|.|TRBV5-6
TGTGCCAGCAGCTTACGGTGGCGGGATGACGAGCAGTACTTC
CASSLRWRDDEQYF
>TRBJ2-5|.|few|TRBV5-1
TGCGCCAGCAGCGGAGACAGGAGGGGGGAGACCCAGTACTTC
CASSGDRRGETQYF
>TRBJ2-1|TRBD1|many|TRBV30
TGTGCCTGGAGTAGAACAGGGGGCTACCGTTCGAGCTCCTACAATGAGCAGTTCTTC
CAWSRTGGYRSSSYNEQFF